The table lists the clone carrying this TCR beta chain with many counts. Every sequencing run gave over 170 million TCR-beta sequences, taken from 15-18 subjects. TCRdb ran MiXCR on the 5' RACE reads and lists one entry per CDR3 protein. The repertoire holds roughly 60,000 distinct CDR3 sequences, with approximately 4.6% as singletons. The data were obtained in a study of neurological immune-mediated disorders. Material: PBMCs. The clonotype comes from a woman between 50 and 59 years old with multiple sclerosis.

The CDR3 nucleotides are TGCAGTGCTAGCCCCGTACAAGGGTTCCAAGAGACCCAGTACTTC. Protein: CSASPVQGFQETQYF. The V call is TRBV20-1, the J call TRBJ2-5; D is unclear. This CDR3 contains 15 residues. With 3 bases removed from V and 1 base from J, the gap between germline ends came to 15 bases. Germline V gene data show CDR1 as DFQATT and CDR2 as SNEGSKA (reference sequence).